Sequencing of this T cell receptor (beta chain) was carried out in a study of shared clonotypes between healthy human individuals (dated by TCRdb to 2018 to 2021). With regard to the full study: A couple of women and three men aged 18 to 49 years were included in the cohort. For each donor, CD4 naive and CD4 memory were each run on three plates, CD8 naive on two plates, and CD8 memory on one plate. To estimate repertoire size and how much clonotype sharing occurs between individuals, the study deeply sequenced the blood TCR repertoires of about 5 healthy adults. To increase sequencing depth and limit assay-specific biases, different laboratories used diverse techniques to prepare libraries and sequence TCR repertoires. Per donor, leukapheresis produced somewhere between about 0.8 and 9 billion PBMCs.

Using the deep immunoSEQ assay, TCR CDR3 regions were amplified from genomic DNA by multiplex PCR. For each cell subset, the extracted genomic DNA was distributed evenly across all wells of several immunoSEQ 96-well plates, and each plate served as one replicate. For sorted subsets, each replicate PCR was loaded with roughly 190 ng genomic DNA, equivalent to about 30,000 T cell genomes. Purified libraries were measured with a Qubit 3.0 fluorometer, size-checked on a Bioanalyzer 2100, and measured again with the KAPA Library Quantification kit. Every immunoSEQ 96-well plate was sequenced on a dedicated single-read 150-cycle Illumina NextSeq 550 flow cell. The original pipeline was this. The immunoSEQ output contained only junctional sequences without quality scores, so filtering could not match that applied to full-length reads. To assign V/J genes and CDR3, sequences were annotated against IMGT germline references using PyIR, a Python wrapper for IgBLAST v1.9. Reads were filtered out if the reads had weak V/J assignments (E-value above 1e-6), no CDR3, stop codons, out-of-frame junctions, or ambiguous translated residues. V3J clonotypes were defined as sequences sharing an identical inferred V gene, J gene, and CDR3 amino acid sequence. To compute the percentage overlap between repertoires, the number of shared unique clonotypes was divided by the size of the smaller repertoire. Richness of each repertoire was evaluated using RTK rarefaction, the Chao1 estimator, and Recon v2.1 estimates of unobserved clonotypes. Generation probabilities for all TCRbeta clonotypes obtained by the gDNA method from several donors were computed using OLGA. TCRdb re-hosts the immuneACCESS table, in-frame sequences only. Its copies lack some clones; in the studies checked, an unresolved V gene accounts for under half of them, and the cause for the rest is not known. The DNA was the basis for D and trimming; V, J and clone size are from that table. The sample table records 2 million or so clones; about 94% of these occur just once. About 1.1% of the sample belongs to the ten largest clones.

General conclusions and limits of the study: Estimated clonotype richness was generally larger for naive than for memory subsets. Pairwise subsampling led to the expectation that sequencing depth would affect the degree of clonotype sharing among donors. Sampling was restricted to blood, and TCR repertoires in tissues likely differ from the TCR repertoires found in blood. When several donors were compared, the shared fraction of clonotypes was 5% to 6.5% for naive CD4, around 4% for naive CD8, more than 2% for memory CD4, and 0.4% for memory CD8. The small number of donors limited the genetic and exposure-history diversity represented. Even with the large sequencing depth, rarefaction of the sorted-subset datasets indicated that sequencing was incomplete. Compared with non-shared clonotypes, clonotypes shared by all four sorted-subset donors had higher generation probabilities.

For the CD8 naive samples, CD45RO-negative cells were positively selected for CCR7, yielding a CD45RA+CCR7+ population from which TemRA cells were excluded. The donors were healthy, HIV-negative adults with no recently reported acute infections or vaccinations. Every donor was a Caucasian adult residing in Nashville, Tennessee, USA. After blood collection by leukapheresis, PBMCs were isolated using Ficoll-Histopaque density gradient centrifugation and then cryopreserved in the vapor phase of liquid nitrogen. Analytical flow cytometry was used to check the purity and quantity of each magnetically sorted T cell population. Genomic DNA was isolated from each sorted fraction and quantified by UV absorbance on a Nanodrop 2000c. Of note for this clone: There is no known antigen for this receptor. No base qualities exist here, and no much larger clone lies one base off it.

The sequenced material came from naive CD8+ T cells sorted from blood. The cell subset or site label, as the study defines it: CD45RA+CCR7+. The receptor's source is a man between 18 and 35 years old in good health.

The DNA sequence reads TGTGCCAGCAGCTTAAATTGGCGGACTGAAGCTTTCTTT. The encoded protein is CASSLNWRTEAFF. The rearrangement combines TRBV7-2 with TRBJ1-1, with the D gene not clear enough to name. Counted from cysteine to phenylalanine, this CDR3 has 13 amino acids. This entry keeps only the CDR3 DNA: 39 bases, framed from base 1. V and J are truncated by 2 bases and 5 bases respectively, leaving an intervening sequence of 9 bases. The CDR1 and CDR2 encoded by the germline V gene are SGHTA and FQGNSA.